These 22 T cell receptor beta chains came from one sample sequenced in a study of T cells in tumors after PD-1 blockade. Some clones are missing from TCRdb's copy, which holds only in-frame ones; the method was immunoSEQ multiplex PCR. The sample shows 60,000 to 75,000 clones, roughly 70% of them seen only once. The sequencing here drew on PBMCs, taken after anti-PD-1 treatment. The receptors here all came from a human donor with basal cell carcinoma.

This clone was detected only a few times. The V call is TRBV7-2, the J call TRBJ2-3, with 9 bases identical to TRBD2. The germline V gene encodes CDR1 SGHTA and CDR2 FQGNSA. Trimming at V came to 5 bases and at J to 4 bases, leaving 10 bases not matched to a gene. The CDR3 is 16 amino acids. The CDR3 loop is CASSIGAGGGADTQYF. CDR3 nucleotide sequence: TGTGCCAGCAGCATAGGAGCGGGGGGAGGTGCAGATACGCAGTATTTT.

The J gene is TRBJ1-1, the V gene TRBV19; possibly TRBD1 for D (5 bases). The CDR3 runs 16 residues. Germline lookup yields CDR1 LNHDA and CDR2 SQIVND (reference sequence). Trimming took off 0 bases at V and 5 bases at J, with 16 bases between the two ends. Here the CDR3 DNA reads TGTGCCAGTAGTATAGATGATTACGGATGGGGGACTGAAGCTTTCTTT. Protein sequence: CASSIDDYGWGTEAFF. Full variable domain (missing parts from reference TRBV19 and TRBJ1-1): DGGITQSPKYLFRKEGQNVTLSCEQNLNHDAMYWYRQDPGQGLRLIYYSQIVNDFQKGDIAEGYSVSREKKESFPLTVTSAQKNPTAFYLCASSIDDYGWGTEAFFGQGTRLTVV.

This chain uses TRBV5-1 with TRBJ2-3; tentative D call: TRBD1 (6 bases). Germline V CDR1 and CDR2: SGHRS, YFSETQ. This CDR3 has 16 amino acids. V dropped 4 bases and J dropped 1 base, with 16 bases sitting between them. CDR3: CASSPPVGGGTDTQYF. CDR3 in DNA: TGCGCCAGCAGCCCCCCGGTTGGGGGCGGCACAGATACGCAGTATTTT.

The V gene is TRBV28, the J gene TRBJ2-1; D may be TRBD1 (5 bases). The ends were cut back, 5 bases at V and 4 bases at J, with 12 bases in the middle. Germline CDR1 reads MDHEN; CDR2 reads SYDVKM. The CDR3 length is 14 residues. CDR3 in DNA: TGTGCCAGCAGTGGGGCGCAAGCTTACAATGAGCAGTTCTTC. Translating it yields CASSGAQAYNEQFF.

J is TRBJ2-2 and V is TRBV10-3; 9 bases fit TRBD1. This CDR3 is built from 15 residues. Germline V gene lookup returns CDR1 ENHRY and CDR2 SYGVKD. With V trimmed by 4 bases and J by 5 bases, 5 bases remained unmatched. The CDR3 sequence is CAISGDRVVTGELFF. In nucleotides, the CDR3 is TGTGCCATCAGTGGGGACAGGGTGGTAACCGGGGAGCTGTTTTTT.

The V gene is TRBV28, the J gene TRBJ1-6; the match to TRBD1 covers 10 bases. This CDR3 is 15 amino acids long. Germline assignment: CDR1 MDHEN and CDR2 SYDVKM. J was trimmed by 8 bases and V by 6 bases; bases with no gene match: 7. The CDR3 DNA is TGTGCCAGCAGCCTTGGACAGGGGGTGGATTCACCCCTCCACTTT. Translating it yields CASSLGQGVDSPLHF.

This rearrangement joins TRBV3-1 (or the pseudogene TRBV3-2) to TRBJ1-5; no clear D gene. The CDR3 covers 12 residues. Looked up from germline, CDR1 is LGHDT and CDR2 is YNNKEL (reference sequence). Trimming left V 2 bases short and J 5 bases short, with 4 bases between. The DNA of the CDR3 is TGTGCCAGCAGCCAATCCGATCAGCCCCAGCATTTT. This gives the protein CASSQSDQPQHF.

Only a few counts were recorded for this clone. The rearrangement links TRBV28 to TRBJ1-5; TRBD1 matches 7 bases. With V trimmed by 10 bases and J by 5 bases, 17 bases remained unmatched. Germline CDR1 and CDR2: MDHEN and SYDVKM. The CDR3 loop spans 16 amino acids. The CDR3 loop is CATTQIRDRGDQPQHF. CDR3 DNA sequence: TGTGCCACTACACAAATCCGGGACAGAGGGGATCAGCCCCAGCATTTT.

The V gene is TRBV5-4, the J gene TRBJ1-6; a possible D gene is TRBD1 (6 bases). Germline lookup yields CDR1 SGHNT and CDR2 YYREEE (reference sequence). This CDR3 spans 14 amino acids. V was cut by 4 bases and J by 5 bases, with 10 bases left in between. The CDR3: CASSVDRNNSPLHF. The DNA for the CDR3 is TGTGCCAGCAGCGTGGACAGAAATAATTCACCCCTCCACTTT.

This clone has a count of ten or more. V usage is TRBV6-1 and J usage is TRBJ2-7, with TRBD2 matching over 12 bases. After removal of 2 bases from V and 4 bases from J, the junction contained 3 bases not matched to a gene. CDR1 and CDR2 from the germline V gene are MNHNS and SASEGT. The CDR3 totals 15 residues. The chain's CDR3 is CASSERLAGAYEQYF. CDR3 sequence (DNA): TGTGCCAGCAGTGAACGACTAGCGGGGGCTTACGAGCAGTACTTC.

The gene calls are TRBV6-4 and TRBJ2-7; possible D gene TRBD2, 7 bases. V was trimmed by 8 bases and J by 0 bases, leaving 14 bases between them. Germline CDR1 reads MRHNA; CDR2 reads SNTAGT. The CDR3 is 14 amino acids. The CDR3 is CASPRGPHSYEQYF. CDR3 nucleotides: TGTGCCAGCCCGCGGGGGCCCCACTCCTACGAGCAGTACTTC.

The genes are TRBV12-3 or TRBV12-4 and TRBJ1-4; possibly TRBD1 for D (6 bases). The CDR3 runs to 12 residues. With 5 bases removed from V and 8 bases from J, the gap between germline ends came to 9 bases. The chain's CDR3 is CASSPQGEKLFF. CDR3 DNA sequence: TGTGCCAGCAGTCCTCAGGGGGAAAAACTGTTTTTT.

This chain links TRBV9 with TRBJ1-4, with a possible D match to TRBD1 (5 bases). V lost 3 bases and J lost 8, with 11 bases in between. Germline assignment: CDR1 SGDLS and CDR2 YYNGEE. The CDR3 runs to 13 residues. CDR3 bases: TGTGCCAGCAGCGGGGGACTAAGAGAAAAACTGTTTTTT. Amino acids: CASSGGLREKLFF.

The CDR3 DNA is TGTGCCAGCAGCTCCCTCAGGGACAGCACAGATACGCAGTATTTT. Its protein product is CASSSLRDSTDTQYF. The rearrangement uses TRBV5-6 and TRBJ2-3; D may correspond to TRBD1 or TRBD2 (5 bases each). The germline gives CDR1 SGHDT, CDR2 YYEEEE. V gave up 3 bases and J gave up 0 bases, with 11 bases separating them. The CDR3 runs to 15 residues. Looking up the rest from reference TRBV5-6 and TRBJ2-3 gives the full variable domain: DAGVTQSPTHLIKTRGQQVTLRCSPKSGHDTVSWYQQALGQGPQFIFQYYEEEERQRGNFPDRFSGHQFPNYSSELNVNALLLGDSALYLCASSSLRDSTDTQYFGPGTRLTVL.

This clone has just one count. This chain uses TRBV19 with TRBJ1-5; D uncertain. Germline V CDR1 and CDR2: LNHDA, SQIVND (reference sequence). V dropped 5 bases and J dropped 6 bases, with 8 bases sitting between them. The CDR3 consists of 12 residues. CDR3 sequence: CASSPLGQPQHF. As DNA, the CDR3 is TGTGCCAGTAGTCCCTTGGGTCAGCCCCAGCATTTT. The entire variable domain, with the rest obtained from reference TRBV19 and TRBJ1-5, is as follows: DGGITQSPKYLFRKEGQNVTLSCEQNLNHDAMYWYRQDPGQGLRLIYYSQIVNDFQKGDIAEGYSVSREKKESFPLTVTSAQKNPTAFYLCASSPLGQPQHFGDGTRLSIL.

The chain joins TRBV6-5 to TRBJ2-1; D possibly corresponds to TRBD2 (5 bases). From germline, CDR1 is MNHEY and CDR2 SVGAGI. Trimming removed 2 bases at V and 0 bases at J, with 11 bases between. This CDR3 is 16 amino acids long. For the CDR3, the DNA is TGTGCCAGCAGTTACCGGGGAGAAAGCTCCTACAATGAGCAGTTCTTC. This sequence encodes CASSYRGESSYNEQFF.

V is TRBV7-6 and J is TRBJ2-5; 11 bases are a match to TRBD1. V trimming: 0 bases; J trimming: 3 bases; junction bases outside the gene matches: 3. Germline values: CDR1 SGHVS, CDR2 FNYEAQ. CDR3 size: 16 residues. CDR3 protein: CASSLASGQGEETQYF. The CDR3 DNA reads TGTGCCAGCAGCTTAGCGTCGGGACAGGGGGAAGAGACCCAGTACTTC.

The rearrangement joins TRBV30 to TRBJ2-1; 8 positions match TRBD2. The germline gives CDR1 GTSNPN, CDR2 SVGIG (reference sequence). CDR3 length: 13 amino acids. J gave up 8 bases and V 1 base, and 4 bases lay outside the gene matches. CDR3 nucleotide sequence: TGTGCCTGGAGTGCGGGGGGGTTATATGAGCAGTTCTTC. Translating it yields CAWSAGGLYEQFF.

The chain uses TRBV6-5 and TRBJ2-5; D is uncertain. V lost 0 bases and J 9 bases, leaving 11 bases between the germline ends. Germline CDR1 reads MNHEY; CDR2 reads SVGAGI. The length of the CDR3 is 13 residues. The CDR3 DNA follows: TGTGCCAGCAGTTACTCGCCAGGCCGGTCCCAGTACTTC. Protein product: CASSYSPGRSQYF.

The genes are TRBV7-9 and TRBJ2-3, with D unresolved. This CDR3 spans 15 amino acids. Germline V gene sequence: CDR1 SEHNR, CDR2 FQNEAQ (reference sequence). Trimming removed 1 base from V and 0 bases from J, with 8 bases in between. The CDR3 bases are TGTGCCAGCAGCTTAGTAACCCTTAGCACAGATACGCAGTATTTT. This encodes CASSLVTLSTDTQYF.

The CDR3 here is CASSAGTAYEQYF. CDR3 DNA: TGCGCCAGCAGCGCCGGGACAGCCTACGAGCAGTACTTC. The chain employs TRBV5-1 and TRBJ2-7, with TRBD1 identical over 7 bases. V lost 4 bases and J lost 2; bases outside the gene matches: 3. This CDR3 contains 13 residues. Germline V lookup: CDR1 SGHRS, CDR2 YFSETQ.

The chain recombines TRBV5-4 with TRBJ2-3; tentative D call: TRBD1 (6 bases). Germline-derived CDR1 and CDR2 are SGHNT and YYREEE (reference sequence). CDR3 size: 13 residues. Trimming shortened V by 0 bases and J by 5 bases, and 7 bases separated the two germline ends. The CDR3: CASSLEQGDTQYF. DNA of the CDR3: TGTGCCAGCAGCTTGGAACAGGGAGATACGCAGTATTTT.